This TCR beta chain was recorded in a study of regulatory T cells in long-lasting Graves disease. General observations from the study: Accuracy was possibly reduced by small sample size. Comparison showed that persistent patients shared more public clonotypes (about 2,600) than new patients (966).

Relying on iRepertoire HTBI primers and Arm-PCR of CDR3 regions, the team built TCR beta libraries. In the source study's methods: Identified across the samples were around 62 TRBV segments and 13 to 15 TRBJ segments. TCRdb recomputed calls from the multiplex PCR reads with MiXCR, one row per CDR3 protein. TCRdb's processing, not the authors' own work, is the source of the V and J calls. Here the sample spans hundreds of thousands of distinct CDR3 sequences, about 20% being singletons. Germline CDR1 is MDHEN and CDR2 is SYDVKM. V was trimmed by 5 bases and J by 4 bases, leaving 18 bases between them. The length of the CDR3 is 15 residues. Time point here: newly diagnosed GD, antithyroid drugs for less than 3 months. Generation of the TCR library employed RNA extracted from PBMCs. Into tubes containing EDTA, about 10 milliliters of peripheral blood were drawn. Note on this clonotype: What it binds is unknown.

V and J are TRBV28 and TRBJ2-7; the D is unclear. The material sequenced was peripheral blood mononuclear cells (PBMCs), taken at new diagnosis, from a patient treated with antithyroid drugs. This sequence originates from a female donor with Graves disease. CDR3 sequence: CASSRLPLVPYEQYF. DNA for the CDR3: TGTGCCAGCAGTCGACTCCCCCTAGTCCCTTACGAGCAGTACTTC.